This T cell receptor beta chain was profiled in a study of cytotoxic CD8 clonotypes in ibrutinib-treated CLL. This table comes from immunoSEQ multiplex PCR, and its TCRdb copy is limited to in-frame clones, with some not included. The sample carries under 200,000 clones, roughly four fifths recorded once. From cryopreserved PBMCs came 1.5 to 2.5 micrograms of genomic DNA used for TCR beta libraries. This clone was observed a few times. The antigen is unknown. In germline, CDR1 is MDHEN, CDR2 SYDVKM. Trimming took off 3 bases at V and 2 bases at J, with 11 bases between the two ends. This CDR3 is 14 amino acids long. Study-level findings and limits: The clonality rise at ibrutinib response reflected private clonotype expansion. Collection times varied between progressing and sustained-remission patients. Clonality measured at baseline exceeded age-matched healthy donors, tracking circulating CD8+ T-cell counts.

This specimen consisted of PBMCs, obtained after 24 months of ibrutinib treatment. This TCR derives from a human donor with chronic lymphocytic leukemia. The chain is built from TRBV28 and TRBJ2-7, with D perhaps TRBD2 (5 bases). CDR3 protein: CASSFTLAPYEQYF. The CDR3 nucleotides read TGTGCCAGCAGTTTTACTCTAGCCCCCTACGAGCAGTACTTC.